This is a list of T cell receptor beta chains from one sample in a study of cytomegalovirus exposure and HLA in healthy donors. The data were produced by immunoSEQ multiplex PCR, yet TCRdb's version contains in-frame clones alone and is incomplete. Of about 120,000 clones in the sample, 63% are singletons; the top ten hold over 8%. The sequenced sample consisted of PBMCs. The receptor source for this set is a man aged 40-50 years in good health and CMV-seropositive. The CDR3 runs from the conserved cysteine through the conserved F or W. A D gene is named only where the DNA matches it firmly. The size of a clone is reported for some rows only, either as once, few or many, or as a class for expanded clones.

CASSPGVGPSTDTQYF,TGTGCCAGCAGCCCCGGGGTCGGTCCTAGCACAGATACGCAGTATTTT,TRBV5-4,-,TRBJ2-3,-
CASAEGVLTYEQYF,TGTGCCAGCGCCGAAGGGGTCTTGACCTACGAGCAGTACTTC,TRBV9,-,TRBJ2-7,-
CASSSPGTYEQYF,TGTGCCAGCAGTTCACCAGGTACCTACGAGCAGTACTTC,TRBV6-6,-,TRBJ2-7,once
CASSLGQGDSYNEQFF,TGTGCCAGCAGCTTAGGACAGGGAGACTCCTACAATGAGCAGTTCTTC,TRBV7-9,TRBD1,TRBJ2-1,few
CASHRGGQGYNEQFF,TGTGCCAGTCATAGAGGAGGACAGGGTTACAATGAGCAGTTCTTC,TRBV7-9,TRBD1,TRBJ2-1,-
CASSEQGSQPQHF,TGCGCCAGCAGTGAACAGGGGAGTCAGCCCCAGCATTTT,TRBV10-2,TRBD1,TRBJ1-5,-
CASSKGLPSYEQYF,TGTGCCAGCAGCAAGGGACTCCCCTCCTACGAGCAGTACTTC,TRBV11-1,-,TRBJ2-7,few
CASSFLAGVAYNEQFF,-,TRBV28,-,TRBJ2-1,few
CASSLDRWYTEAFF,TGTGCCAGCAGCTTGGACAGGTGGTACACTGAAGCTTTCTTT,TRBV7-3,TRBD1,TRBJ1-1,few
CASSLGTGYTEAFF,TGTGCCAGCAGCTTAGGGACAGGGTACACTGAAGCTTTCTTT,TRBV9,TRBD1,TRBJ1-1,-
CASSRDSANYGYTF,TGTGCCAGTAGTAGGGACAGTGCTAACTATGGCTACACCTTC,TRBV19,TRBD1,TRBJ1-2,-
CASSLPGQETQYF,TGTGCCAGCAGCTTGCCAGGACAAGAGACCCAGTACTTC,TRBV5-6,-,TRBJ2-5,-
CASSSTYEQYF,TGTGCCAGCAGCTCCACCTACGAGCAGTACTTC,TRBV7-8,-,TRBJ2-7,many
CASRSSEQYF,TGTGCCAGCAGGTCGAGCGAGCAGTACTTC,TRBV28,-,TRBJ2-7,few
CASSTVQGRNSGYTF,TGTGCCAGCAGTACAGTACAGGGGAGGAACTCTGGCTACACCTTC,TRBV28,TRBD1,TRBJ1-2,-
CASSNGQGRQPQHF,TGTGCCAGCAGTAACGGACAGGGGCGGCAGCCCCAGCATTTT,TRBV2,TRBD1,TRBJ1-5,-
CASSIDSFGNRVASGANVLTF,TGTGCCAGTAGTATTGATAGTTTCGGGAACAGGGTTGCATCAGGGGCCAACGTCCTGACTTTC,TRBV19,-,TRBJ2-6,-
CASSLGLGVSYEQYF,TGTGCCAGCAGCCTCGGACTAGGGGTCTCCTACGAGCAGTACTTC,TRBV5-4,TRBD2,TRBJ2-7,-
CASSLVGQGNTEAFF,TGCGCCAGCAGCTTGGTGGGGCAGGGTAACACTGAAGCTTTCTTT,TRBV5-1,-,TRBJ1-1,-
CASSIQGMNTEAFF,TGTGCCAGTAGTATTCAGGGGATGAACACTGAAGCTTTCTTT,TRBV19,-,TRBJ1-1,few
CASSLGDSGYTF,TGTGCCAGCAGCTTAGGGGACTCCGGCTACACCTTC,TRBV7-9,-,TRBJ1-2,-
CASSFRTLGEQYF,TGTGCCAGCAGCTTTAGGACTCTAGGCGAGCAGTACTTC,TRBV7-3,-,TRBJ2-7,-
CASSLERIGDYGYTF,TGCGCCAGCAGCTTGGAGCGCATTGGAGATTATGGCTACACCTTC,TRBV5-1,-,TRBJ1-2,-
CAISSQRGLADQVQYF,TGTGCCATCAGTTCCCAGAGGGGACTAGCGGATCAAGTTCAGTACTTC,TRBV10-3,TRBD2,TRBJ2-4,-
CASSLDGGGNTEAFF,TGTGCCAGCAGCTTGGATGGGGGCGGGAACACTGAAGCTTTCTTT,TRBV5-4,-,TRBJ1-1,few
CASSYLGQGANEQFF,TGTGCCAGCAGTTACTTGGGACAGGGGGCGAATGAGCAGTTCTTC,TRBV6-5,TRBD1,TRBJ2-1,few
CASTTSGSDEQFF,TGTGCCAGCACGACTAGCGGGTCCGATGAGCAGTTCTTC,TRBV27,TRBD2,TRBJ2-1,few
CASSFRTGDEAFF,TGTGCCAGCAGCTTCCGGACAGGGGATGAAGCTTTCTTT,TRBV7-9,TRBD1,TRBJ1-1,once